This TCR beta chain was recorded in a study of blood T cell repertoires in COVID-19. Produced via immunoSEQ multiplex PCR; TCRdb's table is partial and in-frame only. The sample shows approximately 490,000 clones, approximately 90% of them seen only once. The germline CDR1 and CDR2 sequences are SGHVS and FQNEAQ. The CDR3 covers 14 residues. V was pared by 5 bases and J by 2 bases, with 10 bases between. The rearrangement links TRBV7-8 to TRBJ1-5; weak D call: TRBD1 (6 bases). The receptor's source is a woman in her fifties or sixties who had recovered from COVID-19. The sequenced sample was PBMCs or T cells enriched from blood (not recorded which). CDR3 sequence (DNA): TGTGCCAGCAGCCTACCAGGGGGCAATCAGCCCCAGCATTTT. Protein sequence: CASSLPGGNQPQHF.